The 16 T cell receptor beta chains in this list originate from one sample, sequenced in a study of cytotoxic CD8 clonotypes in ibrutinib-treated CLL. Sequencing used immunoSEQ multiplex PCR; TCRdb keeps in-frame clones, though not all of them. The table includes approximately 26,000 clones, 65% to 80% detected once. The sample in question was PBMCs, obtained after 12 months of ibrutinib treatment. The receptors were gathered from a human donor with chronic lymphocytic leukemia.

The CDR3 loop is CASSLVTRPYFEQYF. The CDR3 DNA is TGCGCCAGCAGCTTGGTTACCCGCCCGTATTTTGAGCAGTACTTC. The genes are TRBV5-1 and TRBJ2-7, with D unresolved. V was trimmed by 0 bases and J by 7 bases, leaving 17 bases between them. CDR3 length equals 15 residues. Germline CDR1 SGHRS, CDR2 YFSETQ.

This clone was seen just once. The chain couples TRBV5-6 to TRBJ2-5; 13 nucleotides match TRBD2. This CDR3 is 18 amino acids long. V shed 7 bases and J 2 bases; nucleotides not matched to a gene: 14. Germline loops: CDR1 SGHDT, CDR2 YYEEEE. CDR3 residues: CASSSTGLAGRRQETQYF. CDR3 sequence (DNA): TGTGCCAGCTCCTCGACGGGACTAGCGGGGAGGCGACAAGAGACCCAGTACTTC.

This clone was recorded only once. V is TRBV18 and J is TRBJ2-3; unclear D gene. The germline CDR1 and CDR2 sequences are KGHSH and LQKENI. The CDR3 runs 15 residues. Trimming left V 4 bases short and J 7 bases short, with 18 bases between. CDR3 region: CASSLTGPQAHTQYF. The CDR3 DNA follows: TGTGCCAGCTCACTAACCGGGCCCCAGGCACATACGCAGTATTTT.

The chain combines TRBV5-1 with TRBJ2-7, with D perhaps TRBD1 (6 bases). There are 15 residues in the CDR3. V was cut by 5 bases and J by 2 bases, with 17 bases left in between. Germline-derived CDR1 and CDR2 are SGHRS and YFSETQ. The CDR3 loop reads CASSSGHLVTYEQYF. CDR3 nucleotides: TGCGCCAGCAGTTCGGGACACCTCGTAACCTACGAGCAGTACTTC.

A few counts support this clone. The V gene is TRBV7-3, the J gene TRBJ2-2, with unresolved D. Trimming took off 3 bases at V and 4 bases at J, with 6 bases between the two ends. This CDR3 comprises 13 residues. Germline-derived CDR1 and CDR2 are SGHTA and FQGTGA. CDR3 residues: CASSFRGTGELFF. CDR3 in DNA: TGTGCCAGCAGCTTTAGAGGCACCGGGGAGCTGTTTTTT.

This sequence joins TRBV10-2 and TRBJ1-2; 7 nucleotides match TRBD1. Germline assignment: CDR1 WSHSY and CDR2 SAAADI. J gave up 6 bases and V 2 bases, and 3 bases lay outside the gene matches. This CDR3 region has 13 residues. The CDR3 is CASSEARGDGYTF. The CDR3 nucleotides read TGCGCCAGCAGTGAGGCCAGGGGGGATGGCTACACCTTC.

The chain has TRBV27 and TRBJ2-7, with a weak D call TRBD2 (7 bases). V shed 2 bases and J shed 2 bases, with 13 bases lying between them. Germline-derived CDR1 and CDR2 are MNHEY and SMNVEV (reference sequence). This CDR3 has 15 residues. The CDR3 DNA is TGTGCCAGCAGTTTACGGGGGGCGGTGGCCTACGAGCAGTACTTC. Residues: CASSLRGAVAYEQYF.

The V and J genes are TRBV7-9 and TRBJ2-3; TRBD1 might be the D (5 bases). Germline CDR1 reads SEHNR; CDR2 reads FQNEAQ (reference sequence). This CDR3 has 15 residues. The V end was cut by 1 base, the J end by 1 base, with 9 bases between. CDR3 sequence reads: CASSLGGPGTDTQYF. DNA for the CDR3: TGTGCCAGCAGCTTAGGGGGCCCGGGCACAGATACGCAGTATTTT.

V and J are TRBV5-1 and TRBJ2-5; tentatively, D is TRBD1 (6 bases). CDR1 is SGHRS and CDR2 is YFSETQ in the germline V gene. CDR3 length equals 12 residues. The germline V and J ends were trimmed by 4 bases and 5 bases, with 9 bases remaining between them. CDR3 region: CASSRDMETQYF. CDR3 sequence (DNA): TGCGCCAGCAGCAGGGACATGGAGACCCAGTACTTC.

This clone was seen only a few times. The chain links TRBV18 to TRBJ2-3; 8 nucleotides line up with TRBD1. The CDR3 has 15 residues. V was pared by 1 base and J by 5 bases, with 5 bases of the junction left unmatched. CDR1 and CDR2 (germline): KGHSH, LQKENI. The DNA of the CDR3 is TGTGCCAGCTCACCACGAACAGGGGGAGGAGATACGCAGTATTTT. Amino acid sequence: CASSPRTGGGDTQYF.

Turning to this clone: Germline is not matched at one junction end, which may reflect a read error. The V gene is TRBV4-1, the J gene TRBJ2-2, with no clear D. The CDR3 is 13 residues long. Germline V gene sequence: CDR1 MGHRA, CDR2 YSYEKL. The CDR3 DNA reads TGCGCCAGCAGTCAAGTATGGAGCGGGGAGCTGTTTTTT. Its translation: CASSQVWSGELFF.

The chain links TRBV4-1 to TRBJ2-7, with 9 nucleotides matching TRBD1. The CDR3 has 16 amino acids. V trimming: 4 bases; J trimming: 5 bases; junction bases outside the gene matches: 12. CDR1 is MGHRA and CDR2 is YSYEKL in the germline V gene. The CDR3: CASSPSGQGRPDEQYF. The CDR3 DNA reads as TGCGCCAGCAGCCCCTCCGGACAGGGGAGACCGGACGAGCAGTACTTC.

This chain uses TRBV11-2 with TRBJ2-7; D perhaps matches TRBD2 (6 bases). Germline V gene sequence: CDR1 SGHAT, CDR2 FQNNGV. The CDR3 loop spans 14 amino acids. Trimming left V 5 bases short and J 3 bases short, with 14 bases between. The CDR3 bases are TGTGCCAGCAGCACACGGGACTCGGGCTACGAGCAGTACTTC. Amino acid sequence: CASSTRDSGYEQYF.

The chain couples TRBV6-1 to TRBJ1-3; 10 bases fit TRBD1. The CDR3 spans 17 residues. V lost 1 base and J lost 2; bases outside the gene matches: 5. From germline, CDR1 is MNHNS and CDR2 SASEGT. CDR3 amino acids: CASSEGSGTGAGNTIYF. CDR3 DNA: TGTGCCAGCAGTGAAGGGTCAGGGACAGGGGCTGGAAACACCATATATTTT.

This clone was picked up many times. The gene calls are TRBV5-1 and TRBJ1-1, with D hard to call. CDR3 length equals 13 residues. The germline V and J ends were trimmed by 5 bases and 0 bases, with 8 bases remaining between them. The germline CDR1 and CDR2 sequences are SGHRS and YFSETQ. CDR3 sequence (DNA): TGCGCCAGCAGGCCCTCTATGAACACTGAAGCTTTCTTT. Amino acid sequence: CASRPSMNTEAFF.

The CDR3 DNA reads as TGCGCCAGCAGCCAGGATATTTTTAAGGTCGGCGGCTACACCTTC. This encodes CASSQDIFKVGGYTF. This chain connects TRBV4-1 to TRBJ1-2; unclear D gene. CDR1 is MGHRA, CDR2 YSYEKL, per germline. The CDR3 is made up of 15 amino acids. V was cut by 3 bases and J by 8 bases, with 19 bases left in between.